This TCR beta chain appears in the sequencing data of a study of PD-L1 blockade in urothelial cancer (dated by TCRdb to the late 2010s). Turning to the overall study: Therapy was started in the mid-2010s for all patients, and atezolizumab 1,200 mg was administered intravenously every 3 weeks. About 90% of the roughly 29 patients were identified as males with urothelial cancer of bladder origin, and a prior smoking history was reported by 18 of 29 patients. Patients had an ECOG performance status of 0 or 1 and had received between 0 and 3 prior chemotherapy regimens. Blood samples were analyzed 3 weeks after the start of treatment (second dose) and 6 weeks after the start of treatment. Blood samples gave a median of around 140,000 T cells and approximately 81,000 unique TCRs, with a median clonality of 0.080. The study was an exploratory multi-omic analysis of somatic, immune and clinical correlates of response to PD-L1 blockade with atezolizumab in urothelial cancer. Pretreatment tumor samples, along with matched peripheral blood serially collected before and after atezolizumab treatment, were subjected to TCR sequencing. Durable clinical benefit meant progression-free survival longer than 6 months, and TCR features were also tested against progression-free and overall survival. Whole exome sequencing and RNA sequencing of pretreatment tumors were performed alongside TCR sequencing in the same patients. Durable clinical benefit was achieved by nine patients but not by the remaining 20. Twenty-nine patients had pretreatment blood TCR-seq, around 25 had at least one posttreatment blood collection, and around 25 had tumor TCR-seq.

What the work shows at the level of the full study, not this receptor alone: Small sample size (n ≈ 29) and many exploratory analyses mean the results are intended to be hypothesis-generating. Improved progression-free and overall survival was associated with having pretreatment peripheral blood TCR clonality below the median. Patients with durable benefit showed greater expansion of tumor-associated TCR clones in peripheral blood 3 weeks after starting treatment (n of about 22, p = 0.022).

Concerning this clone: Its specific antigen is unknown. There are no base qualities to consult, and no much larger clone falls within one base.

Each PCR received spiked-in synthetic TCR analog templates so that absolute template abundance could be estimated from read counts. Using the immunoSEQ assay, TCRbeta CDR3 regions were amplified from genomic DNA with bias-controlled V and J gene primers. Rearranged TCRbeta segments were sequenced at approximately 20X coverage. The study's own analysis went as follows. Clustering was used to correct sequencing errors, and CDR3s were annotated against IMGT to assign V, D and J genes. Only productive TCRbeta rearrangements were used in downstream analyses, excluding out-of-frame or stop-codon sequences. Clonality was computed as one minus Shannon entropy normalized by the log of the number of unique productive sequences. Clones differing between time points or between blood and tumor were identified using Fisher's exact test with Benjamini-Hochberg correction, with an adjusted p below 0.01 applied as the threshold. TCRdb provides this immuneACCESS table in a form limited to in-frame rearrangements. Some clones are lacking; in checked studies, under half of them reflect an unresolved V gene, and why the rest are absent is not known. V, J and clone size derive from that table, while D and trimming were established from the DNA sequence. This sample holds 35,000 to 45,000 clones; more than 70% were observed only once. Around an eighth of the sample lies in the top ten.

The cohort comprised 25 to 35 patients with locally advanced or metastatic urothelial carcinoma treated at Memorial Sloan Kettering on a trial protocol. Peripheral blood mononuclear cells were collected pretreatment and during treatment, at between 1 and 8 total time points per patient. The Qiagen DNeasy Blood extraction kit was used to purify genomic DNA from total PBMCs and tumor samples. PBMCs were collected pretreatment and during treatment, and were isolated and stored as previously described. The clonotype was recovered from a woman aged 55-69 years with urothelial cancer. The sequenced sample was PBMCs, obtained around atezolizumab (anti-PD-L1) treatment.

The nucleotides are TGTGCCAGCAGTACTAATCCCAATGAGCAGTTCTTC. Translated, this gives CASSTNPNEQFF. The sequence joins TRBV25-1 to TRBJ2-1, with the D gene not clear enough to name. The germline V gene provides CDR1 MGHDK and CDR2 SYGVNS. The CDR3 holds 12 amino acids from the cysteine to the phenylalanine. CDR3 DNA is the only sequence kept; it has 36 bases, read in frame from the first base. Cut back by 5 bases and 6 bases, the V and J ends lie 8 bases apart.